What follows are 28 T cell receptor beta chains derived from one specimen sequenced in a study of shared T cell receptors in the human thymus. TCRdb's copy holds only in-frame clones and misses some; the assay was immunoSEQ multiplex PCR. Among under 700,000 clones listed, around 78% were seen once. These sequences were also reported in another study, on human thymus T cells.

The specimen was thymocytes. The receptors come from a boy under two years old with a congenital heart defect.

The CDR3 here is CASSQAEREGTDTQYF. The DNA of the CDR3 is TGTGCCAGCAGCCAAGCAGAGCGGGAAGGCACAGATACGCAGTATTTT. The chain employs TRBV4-2 and TRBJ2-3; 7 bases are a match to TRBD2. CDR3 length: 16 amino acids. Germline V gene lookup returns CDR1 LGHNA and CDR2 YNFKEQ. J was trimmed by 1 base and V by 1 base; bases with no gene match: 5.

This chain uses TRBV28 with TRBJ2-7; 10 nucleotides match TRBD1. CDR3 length equals 15 residues. V lost 6 bases to trimming and J lost 2 bases; unmatched junction nucleotides: 7. Germline V gene sequence: CDR1 MDHEN, CDR2 SYDVKM. The CDR3 coding sequence is TGTGCCAGCAGCCCTTCGACAGGGGGCCCCTACGAGCAGTACTTC. Translation: CASSPSTGGPYEQYF.

The count of this clone is one. The V and J genes are TRBV5-1 and TRBJ2-1, with a possible D match to TRBD2 (5 bases). V dropped 0 bases and J dropped 4 bases, with 17 bases sitting between them. The length of the CDR3 is 17 residues. The germline gives CDR1 SGHRS, CDR2 YFSETQ. In DNA form, the CDR3 reads TGCGCCAGCAGCTTGGAACCCAAAGCGGACGTTTACAATGAGCAGTTCTTC. This gives the protein CASSLEPKADVYNEQFF.

This chain uses TRBV7-2 with TRBJ2-7; possibly TRBD2 for D (5 bases). The germline V and J ends were trimmed by 1 base and 3 bases, with 25 bases remaining between them. The germline gives CDR1 SGHTA, CDR2 FQGNSA. This CDR3 has 19 residues. In nucleotides, the CDR3 is TGTGCCAGCAGCTTAGATGACCCCAAAGCGGAGACCCTAAACTACGAGCAGTACTTC. Translated, it gives CASSLDDPKAETLNYEQYF.

This CDR3 reads CASSYSRAGAVYEQYF. CDR3 sequence (DNA): TGTGCCAGCAGTTACTCCAGGGCAGGGGCTGTCTACGAGCAGTACTTC. The chain employs TRBV6-6 and TRBJ2-7; TRBD1 might be the D (6 bases). Looked up from germline, CDR1 is MNHNY and CDR2 is SVGAGI (reference sequence). The CDR3 has 16 residues. The V and J ends lost 0 bases and 3 bases respectively, with 15 bases between them.

This clone was seen more than once but under ten times. V gene TRBV7-2 combines with J gene TRBJ2-3; 10 bases line up with TRBD2. The CDR3 has 17 residues. Per germline, CDR1 SGHTA and CDR2 FQGNSA. With V trimmed by 3 bases and J by 1 base, 7 bases remained unmatched. The CDR3 coding sequence is TGTGCCAGCAGCTTTGGACTAGCGGTTTCGTGCACAGATACGCAGTATTTT. Translating gives CASSFGLAVSCTDTQYF.

Details on this clone: The junction departs from germline at one end; a sequencing error may be responsible. The rearrangement uses TRBV7-7 and TRBJ2-7, with TRBD1 identical over 9 bases. CDR1 is SSHAT, CDR2 FNYEAQ, per germline (reference sequence). The CDR3 consists of 15 residues. The CDR3 coding sequence is TGTGCTAGCAGCCGCCCGGGACAGGGCTCCTACGAGCAGTACTTC. It translates to CASSRPGQGSYEQYF.

Only a few counts were recorded for this clone. This chain connects TRBV19 to TRBJ2-2; TRBD2 matches 10 bases. The CDR3 runs to 16 residues. Trimming cost V 3 bases and J 7 bases; bases outside gene matches: 8. CDR1 LNHDA and CDR2 SQIVND come from the germline V gene (reference sequence). CDR3 nucleotide sequence: TGTGCCAGTAGTATGGTGAGCGGGAGGGCCAACGGGGAGCTGTTTTTT. Amino acids: CASSMVSGRANGELFF.

CDR3 DNA sequence: TGTGCCAGCGTAGACAGGGCGATTAGCAATCAGCCCCAGCATTTT. This sequence encodes CASVDRAISNQPQHF. The chain employs TRBV28 and TRBJ1-5; 7 bases fit TRBD1. Per germline, CDR1 MDHEN and CDR2 SYDVKM. This CDR3 contains 15 residues. V shed 8 bases, J shed 0 bases, and the junction held 7 bases outside the gene matches. The full variable domain, rest sourced from reference TRBV28 and TRBJ1-5, is DVKVTQSSRYLVKRTGEKVFLECVQDMDHENMFWYRQDPGLGLRLIYFSYDVKMKEKGDIPEGYSVSREKKERFSLILESASTNQTSMYLCASVDRAISNQPQHFGDGTRLSIL.

This sequence joins TRBV19 and TRBJ2-7, with D possibly being TRBD1 (5 bases). Trimming removed 5 bases from V and 2 bases from J, with 16 bases in between. CDR1 and CDR2 (germline): LNHDA, SQIVND (reference sequence). The CDR3 loop spans 15 amino acids. CDR3 protein: CASSPQGRSTYEQYF. The CDR3 DNA sequence: TGTGCCAGTAGTCCCCAGGGTCGGTCAACCTACGAGCAGTACTTC.

This clone has a handful of counts. This chain joins TRBV11-3 and TRBJ1-5; the match to TRBD1 covers 9 bases. The CDR3 is made up of 16 amino acids. Germline V gene sequence: CDR1 SGHNT, CDR2 YENEEA. J was trimmed by 6 bases and V by 9 bases; bases with no gene match: 15. CDR3 DNA: TGTGCCAGTATTAGGGACAGGGTGCCGAGGAGTCAGCCCCAGCATTTT. Its protein is CASIRDRVPRSQPQHF.

The chain has TRBV14 and TRBJ2-7, with TRBD2 matching over 14 bases. There are 17 residues in the CDR3. V shed 4 bases, J shed 0 bases, and the junction held 5 bases outside the gene matches. Germline V gene lookup returns CDR1 SGHDN and CDR2 FVKESK. The CDR3 sequence: CASSPGLAGEPSYEQYF. The CDR3 DNA reads as TGTGCCAGCAGCCCGGGACTAGCGGGGGAGCCCTCCTACGAGCAGTACTTC. Full variable domain (missing parts from reference TRBV14 and TRBJ2-7): EAGVTQFPSHSVIEKGQTVTLRCDPISGHDNLYWYRRVMGKEIKFLLHFVKESKQDESGMPNNRFLAERTGGTYSTLKVQPAELEDSGVYFCASSPGLAGEPSYEQYFGPGTRLTVT.

This chain joins TRBV7-2 and TRBJ2-1; the D gene is possibly TRBD2 (6 bases). The germline CDR1 and CDR2 sequences are SGHTA and FQGNSA. The CDR3 has 12 residues. V lost 10 bases to trimming and J lost 5 bases, with 12 bases between them. The CDR3 coding sequence is TGTGCCACGGGACTTATTAACAATGAGCAGTTCTTC. Protein product: CATGLINNEQFF.

This chain connects TRBV5-6 to TRBJ1-3; D may be TRBD1 (6 bases). CDR3 size: 16 residues. Germline V gene data show CDR1 as SGHDT and CDR2 as YYEEEE. The V end was cut by 4 bases, the J end by 0 bases, with 14 bases between. The CDR3 region has the DNA TGTGCCAGCAGCCCACAGGGTAACCGCTCTGGAAACACCATATATTTT. Its protein product is CASSPQGNRSGNTIYF.

This clone appeared a few times. The gene calls are TRBV19 and TRBJ1-1; 11 positions match TRBD1. The CDR3 has 15 amino acids. J was trimmed by 7 bases and V by 8 bases; bases with no gene match: 12. CDR1 LNHDA and CDR2 SQIVND come from the germline V gene (reference sequence). CDR3 nucleotides: TGTGCCAGTTTGGGGGGACAGGGGGATCTTCGTGAAGCTTTCTTT. Encoded protein: CASLGGQGDLREAFF.

This clone was seen a handful of times. This chain uses TRBV18 with TRBJ2-1; D remains unclear. The V gene's germline CDR1 is KGHSH and CDR2 LQKENI. The CDR3 length is 13 residues. V was shortened by 1 base and J by 4 bases, with 5 bases between the two germline ends. This CDR3 reads CASSPREYNEQFF. CDR3 sequence (DNA): TGTGCCAGCTCACCACGAGAATACAATGAGCAGTTCTTC.

This clone was seen only once. The chain combines TRBV14 with TRBJ2-3; TRBD2 matches at 10 bases. This CDR3 is 16 amino acids long. Per the germline V gene, CDR1 is SGHDN and CDR2 is FVKESK. V gave up 2 bases and J gave up 5 bases; unmatched junction bases: 7. The CDR3 is CASSQRLAGVRDTQYF. The CDR3, as DNA: TGTGCCAGCAGCCAACGTCTAGCGGGAGTCAGAGATACGCAGTATTTT.

The chain combines TRBV5-6 with TRBJ2-7; perhaps TRBD1 as D (5 bases). The CDR3 totals 14 residues. Trimming took off 3 bases at V and 8 bases at J, with 18 bases between the two ends. The germline V gene encodes CDR1 SGHDT and CDR2 YYEEEE. The CDR3 protein is CASSSAGPPRKQYF. DNA for the CDR3: TGTGCCAGCAGCTCGGCAGGGCCCCCGAGGAAGCAGTACTTC.

J is TRBJ2-7 and V is TRBV6-8, with TRBD2 matching 10 bases. The CDR3 runs to 17 residues. Germline trimming cut 2 bases from V and 2 bases from J; bases unmatched to any gene: 9. The germline V gene encodes CDR1 MNHGY and CDR2 SAAAGT. CDR3 sequence (DNA): TGTGCCAGCAGTTACCCGGGGTCTAGCGGGAGTCCCTACGAGCAGTACTTC. Protein: CASSYPGSSGSPYEQYF.

The rearrangement uses TRBV4-2 and TRBJ2-7; the match to TRBD2 covers 13 bases. The CDR3 length is 19 residues. The trim removed 3 bases at V and 3 bases at J, leaving 14 bases unmatched. Germline CDR1 is LGHNA and CDR2 is YNFKEQ. CDR3 DNA sequence: TGTGCCAGCAGCCACCAAGGACTAGCGGGAGACTTACCTCTCTACGAGCAGTACTTC. Translation: CASSHQGLAGDLPLYEQYF.

The chain carries TRBV6-5 and TRBJ2-7; D not resolved. Per the germline V gene, CDR1 is MNHEY and CDR2 is SVGAGI. This CDR3 spans 12 amino acids. V lost 5 bases to trimming and J lost 3 bases, with 8 bases between them. The CDR3 DNA follows: TGTGCCAGCAGTCGCCCGGGCTACGAGCAGTACTTC. Protein product: CASSRPGYEQYF.

The V and J genes are TRBV6-4 and TRBJ2-1; TRBD1 agrees at 7 bases. The CDR3 totals 13 residues. The germline CDR1 and CDR2 sequences are MRHNA and SNTAGT. V was clipped by 3 bases and J by 8 bases; unmatched bases: 4. DNA for the CDR3: TGTGCCAGCAGTGAACGACAGGGCGATGAGCAGTTCTTC. Translated: CASSERQGDEQFF.

This clone was found once. CDR3 DNA sequence: TGTGCCAGCAGCTTAGAGAGGCAGTTTCAGTACTTC. This translates into CASSLERQFQYF. This chain links TRBV11-3 with TRBJ2-4; D gene uncertain. The germline gives CDR1 SGHNT, CDR2 YENEEA. CDR3 length: 12 residues. The ends were cut back, 0 bases at V and 11 bases at J, with 8 bases in the middle.

This clone was seen a few times. V gene TRBV7-2 combines with J gene TRBJ2-1, with TRBD2 identical over 11 bases. The CDR3 is 17 residues long. The germline gives CDR1 SGHTA, CDR2 FQGNSA. Trimming removed 6 bases from V and 0 bases from J; junction bases left unmatched: 7. CDR3 DNA sequence: TGTGCCAGCAGTCGTTTAGCGGGAGGGAGCTCCTACAATGAGCAGTTCTTC. Residues: CASSRLAGGSSYNEQFF.

In this sample, this clone turned up a few times. V is TRBV4-1 and J is TRBJ2-5, with no clear D. V dropped 0 bases and J dropped 1 base, with 12 bases sitting between them. Germline CDR1 and CDR2: MGHRA and YSYEKL. CDR3 length: 16 residues. CDR3: CASSQEAVLPQETQYF. CDR3 sequence (DNA): TGCGCCAGCAGCCAAGAGGCAGTTTTACCCCAAGAGACCCAGTACTTC.

The rearrangement links TRBV21-1 to TRBJ2-7; the table names TRBD1, a call not compared with the DNA. TRBV21-1 constitutes a pseudogene. The CDR3 runs 12 residues. In DNA form, the CDR3 reads TGTGCCAGCAGCTCCCACTCCTACGAGCAGTACTTC. Its translation: CASSSHSYEQYF.

The chain combines TRBV6-5 with TRBJ1-4, with 9 bases lining up with TRBD1. CDR3 length equals 14 residues. Trimming at V came to 5 bases and at J to 7 bases, leaving 5 bases not matched to a gene. The germline V gene has CDR1 MNHEY and CDR2 SVGAGI. CDR3 residues: CASSGTGNGEKLFF. The CDR3 DNA follows: TGTGCCAGCAGTGGGACAGGGAACGGTGAAAAACTGTTTTTT.

The chain links TRBV7-9 to TRBJ2-3; 7 nucleotides agree with TRBD2. Trimming removed 4 bases from V and 2 bases from J; junction bases left unmatched: 12. The CDR3 spans 17 residues. Germline assignment: CDR1 SEHNR and CDR2 FQNEAQ (reference sequence). This chain's CDR3 is CASSYWGGNMITDTQYF. The CDR3 DNA is TGTGCCAGCAGCTATTGGGGGGGGAATATGATCACAGATACGCAGTATTTT.